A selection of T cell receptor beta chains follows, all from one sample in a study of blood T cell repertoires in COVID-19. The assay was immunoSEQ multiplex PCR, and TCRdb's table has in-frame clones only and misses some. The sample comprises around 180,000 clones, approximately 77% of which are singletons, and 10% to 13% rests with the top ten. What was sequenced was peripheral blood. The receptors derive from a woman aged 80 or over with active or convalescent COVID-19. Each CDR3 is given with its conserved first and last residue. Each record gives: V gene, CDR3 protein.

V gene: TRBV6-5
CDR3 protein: CASRIPGSYGYTF

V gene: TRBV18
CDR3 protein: CASSSETGTIGELFF

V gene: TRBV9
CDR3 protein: CASSVVGAYGNTIYF

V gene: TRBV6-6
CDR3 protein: CASSYRLAGEETQYF

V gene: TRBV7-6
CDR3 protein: CASSRGQGAYEQYF

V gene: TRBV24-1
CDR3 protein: CGGQADMTHYEQYF

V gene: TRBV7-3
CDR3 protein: CASSEQGRYGYTF

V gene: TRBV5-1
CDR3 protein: CASSSGTTLGTQYF

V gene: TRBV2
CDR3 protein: CANQREVTDTQYF

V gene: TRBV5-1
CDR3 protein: CASSPPGQAYEQYF

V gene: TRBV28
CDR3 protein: CAITRGGNSPLHF

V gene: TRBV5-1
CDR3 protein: CASSPGYDSYEQYF

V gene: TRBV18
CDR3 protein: CASSATSGSGEQYF

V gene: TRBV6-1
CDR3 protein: CASSEKQGTEQYF

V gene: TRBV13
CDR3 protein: CASSFTREADTQYF

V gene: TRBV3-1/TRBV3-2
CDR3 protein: CASGDRARNEKLFF

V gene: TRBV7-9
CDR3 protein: CASSLGQGVSFDTQYF

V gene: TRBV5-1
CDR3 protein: CASSLSPGGPTDTQYF

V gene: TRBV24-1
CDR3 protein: CATSDPSAGFGTDTQYF

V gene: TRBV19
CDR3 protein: CASTHQSYTEAFF

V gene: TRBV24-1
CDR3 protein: CATSDRASGDTQYF

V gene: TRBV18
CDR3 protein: CASSPEVYRNQPQHF

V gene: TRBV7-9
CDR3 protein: CASSPTLNSGRDTQYF

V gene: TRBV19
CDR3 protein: CASSISGQVNYGYTF

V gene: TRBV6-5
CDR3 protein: CASSYEAGGLGEQFF

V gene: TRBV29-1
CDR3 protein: CSAGQGADGYTF

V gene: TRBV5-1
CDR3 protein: CASSVKTTGTEAFF

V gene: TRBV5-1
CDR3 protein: CASSLAGQGSDTQYF

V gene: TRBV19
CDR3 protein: CASGTGGARETGELFF

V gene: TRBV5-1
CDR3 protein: CASGRDRVHEQYF

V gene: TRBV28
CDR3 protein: CASSPASGNSYNEQFF

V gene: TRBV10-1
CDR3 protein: CASSESVGGGETQYF

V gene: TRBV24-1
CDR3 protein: CATSDSGQVYNYGYTF

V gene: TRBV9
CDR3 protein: CASSVRQGAIGGYTF

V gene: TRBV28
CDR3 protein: CASKRLAGLNTGELFF

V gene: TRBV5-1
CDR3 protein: CASSYTGGYEQYF

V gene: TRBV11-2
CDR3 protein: CASSPSQDYGYTF

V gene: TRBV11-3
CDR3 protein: CASSLVMAGPTYNEQFF

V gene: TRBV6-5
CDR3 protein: CASSSWDRSYGYTF

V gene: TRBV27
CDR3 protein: CASSLHHGTTYNEQFF

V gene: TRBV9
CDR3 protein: CASSVDNDVPTF

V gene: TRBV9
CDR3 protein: CASSVDTYNEQFF

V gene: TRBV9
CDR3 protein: CASSTGTASGNTIYF

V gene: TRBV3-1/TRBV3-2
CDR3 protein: CASSPSGGGEAFF

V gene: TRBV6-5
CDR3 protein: CASISAGQETQYF

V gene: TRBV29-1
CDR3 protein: CSVEASGYYEQYF

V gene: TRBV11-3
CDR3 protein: CASSWDSTYNEQFF

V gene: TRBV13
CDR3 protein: CASSNRVGYGYTF

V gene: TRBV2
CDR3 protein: CATAGTGTPNEQYF

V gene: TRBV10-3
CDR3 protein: CAISAEGTGGNTIYF

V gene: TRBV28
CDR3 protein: CASRTGVFNTGELFF

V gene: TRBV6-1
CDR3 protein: CASSDTGTGINEQFF

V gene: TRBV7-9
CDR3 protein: CASSLKSGTGVWYGYTF

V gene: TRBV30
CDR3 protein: CAWSGPGQGNEQYF

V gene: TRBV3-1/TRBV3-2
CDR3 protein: CASSHAARAGGETQYF